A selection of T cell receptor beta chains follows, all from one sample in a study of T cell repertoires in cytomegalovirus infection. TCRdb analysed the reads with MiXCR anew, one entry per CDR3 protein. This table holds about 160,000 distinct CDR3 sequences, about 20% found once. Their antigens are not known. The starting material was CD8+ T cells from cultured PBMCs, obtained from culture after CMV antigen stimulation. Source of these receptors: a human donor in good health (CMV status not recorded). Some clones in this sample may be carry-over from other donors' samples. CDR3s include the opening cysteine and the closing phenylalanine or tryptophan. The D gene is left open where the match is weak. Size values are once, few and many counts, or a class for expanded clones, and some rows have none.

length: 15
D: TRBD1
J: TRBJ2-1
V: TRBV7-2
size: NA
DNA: TGTGCCAGCAGCTTGGGACAGGGGAGGATCGATGAGCAGTTCTTC
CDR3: CASSLGQGRIDEQFF

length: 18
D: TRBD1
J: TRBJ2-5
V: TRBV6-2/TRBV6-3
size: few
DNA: TGTGCCAGCAGTTACGATGGGACAGGGATGCCCTACCAAGAGACCCAGTACTTC
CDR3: CASSYDGTGMPYQETQYF

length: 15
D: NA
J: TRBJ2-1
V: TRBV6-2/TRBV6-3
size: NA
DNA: TGTGCCAGCAGTTACTCGGGCAGGTGGCGGAATGAGCAGTTCTTC
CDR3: CASSYSGRWRNEQFF

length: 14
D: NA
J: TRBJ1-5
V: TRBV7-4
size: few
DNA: TGTGCCAGCAGCTGGTGGGAGGTAGGGCAGCCCCAGCATTTT
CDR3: CASSWWEVGQPQHF

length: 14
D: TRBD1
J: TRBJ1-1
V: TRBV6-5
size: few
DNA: TGTGCCAGCAGTAATACAGGGGGGAGGACTGAAGCTTTCTTT
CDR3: CASSNTGGRTEAFF

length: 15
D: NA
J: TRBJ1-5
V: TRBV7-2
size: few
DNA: TGTGCCAGCAGCTTAGGGGACGGTGGCAATCAGCCCCAGCATTTT
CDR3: CASSLGDGGNQPQHF

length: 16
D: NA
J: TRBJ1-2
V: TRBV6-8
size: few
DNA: TGTGCCAGCAGTTACACCCCCGGTACAGCCGGCAATGGCTACACCTTC
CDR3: CASSYTPGTAGNGYTF

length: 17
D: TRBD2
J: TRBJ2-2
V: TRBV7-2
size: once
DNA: TGTGCCAGCAGCGTTAGTCGCGGGGGGCGGTTTGTCGGGGAGCTGTTTTTT
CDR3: CASSVSRGGRFVGELFF

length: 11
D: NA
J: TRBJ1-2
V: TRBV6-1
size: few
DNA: TGTGCCAGCAGTGAGAATTGGGACTACACCTTC
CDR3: CASSENWDYTF

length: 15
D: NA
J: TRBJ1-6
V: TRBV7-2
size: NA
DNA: TGTGCCAGCAGCGGCCGGGGGGAGGGAAATTCACCCCTCCACTTT
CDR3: CASSGRGEGNSPLHF

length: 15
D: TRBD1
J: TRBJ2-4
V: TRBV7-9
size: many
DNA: TGTGCCAGCAGTCTTCCGGGACAGGGAAAAAACATTCAGTACTTC
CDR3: CASSLPGQGKNIQYF

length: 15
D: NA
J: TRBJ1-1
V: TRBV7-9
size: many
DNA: TGTGCCAGCAGCTTAGTTGCAGGGGCGGACACTGAAGCTTTCTTT
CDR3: CASSLVAGADTEAFF

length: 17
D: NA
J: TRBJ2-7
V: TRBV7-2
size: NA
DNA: TGTGCCAGCAGCTTAGCGTTGAGGGTGACTCTCACCTACGAGCAGTACTTC
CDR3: CASSLALRVTLTYEQYF

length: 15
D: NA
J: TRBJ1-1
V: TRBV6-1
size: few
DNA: TGTGCCAGCAGTCCCGTTCCTCGCAGGGCTCCTGAAGCTTTCTTT
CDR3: CASSPVPRRAPEAFF

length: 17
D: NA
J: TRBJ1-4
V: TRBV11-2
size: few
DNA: TGTGCCAGCAGCTTAGTACCGGGCCCTGAAGGGAGTGAAAAACTGTTTTTT
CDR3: CASSLVPGPEGSEKLFF

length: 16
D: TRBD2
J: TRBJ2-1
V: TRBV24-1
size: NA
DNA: TGTGCCACCAGTGACGCCGGGACTAGCGGGTCCAATGAGCAGTTCTTC
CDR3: CATSDAGTSGSNEQFF

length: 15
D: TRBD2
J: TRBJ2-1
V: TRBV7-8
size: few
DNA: TGTGCCAGCAGCTTAGTGGGGACTAGTATCTATGAGCAGTTCTTC
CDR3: CASSLVGTSIYEQFF

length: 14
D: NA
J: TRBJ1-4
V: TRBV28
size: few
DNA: TGTGCCAGCAGTTTCGGGGCAACTAATGAAAAACTGTTTTTT
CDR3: CASSFGATNEKLFF

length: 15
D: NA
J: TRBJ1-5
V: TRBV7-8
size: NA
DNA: TGTGCCAGCAGCTTAGTTGGGAATCTCAATCAGCCCCAGCATTTT
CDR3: CASSLVGNLNQPQHF

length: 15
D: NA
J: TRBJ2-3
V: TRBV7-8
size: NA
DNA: TGTGCCAGCAACCCTCGTCGGGGATACACAGATACGCAGTATTTT
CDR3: CASNPRRGYTDTQYF

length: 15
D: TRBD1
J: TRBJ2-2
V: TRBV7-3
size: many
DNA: TGTGCCAGCAGCCGCGGACAGGGGAGGGCCGGGGAGCTGTTTTTT
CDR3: CASSRGQGRAGELFF

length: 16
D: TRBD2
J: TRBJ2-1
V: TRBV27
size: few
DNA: TGTGCCAGCAGTACAGATCTAGCGGGGACTTACAATGAGCAGTTCTTC
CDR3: CASSTDLAGTYNEQFF

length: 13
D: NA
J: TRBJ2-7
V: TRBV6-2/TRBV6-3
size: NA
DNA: TGTGCCAGCAGTTACTCGGACACCTACGAGCAGTACTTC
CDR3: CASSYSDTYEQYF

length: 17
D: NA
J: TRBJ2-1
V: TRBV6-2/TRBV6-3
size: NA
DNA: TGTGCCAGCAGCCCGAACTACTATTCTATCTCCTACAATGAGCAGTTCTTC
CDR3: CASSPNYYSISYNEQFF

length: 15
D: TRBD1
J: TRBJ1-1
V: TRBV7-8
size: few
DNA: TGTGCCAGCAGCCGAGGAGTGGCAGGGGGCACTGAAGCTTTCTTT
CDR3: CASSRGVAGGTEAFF

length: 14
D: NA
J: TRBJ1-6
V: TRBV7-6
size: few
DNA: TGTGCCAGCAGGGAGGGGAGGACCGCATCACCCCTCCACTTT
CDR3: CASREGRTASPLHF

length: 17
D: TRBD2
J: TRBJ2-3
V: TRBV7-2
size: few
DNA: TGTGCCAGCAGCGTTCGGGCGCTAGCGGGGGTTTCAGATACGCAGTATTTT
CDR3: CASSVRALAGVSDTQYF

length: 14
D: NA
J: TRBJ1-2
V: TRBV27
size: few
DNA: TGTGCCAGCAGTGCTACGCCTAGGTTAGATGGCTACACCTTC
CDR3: CASSATPRLDGYTF